The 5 T cell receptor beta chains below come from one sample, sequenced in a study of T cells in Graves' hyperthyroidism and ophthalmopathy (dated by TCRdb to between 2019 and 2020). The library was produced with multiplex PCR. The sequencer listed for this sample is Illumina HiSeq 2000. Amplification of TCR beta CDR3 regions was carried out from RNA transcripts. For the first round of RT-PCR on the TCR CDR3, the HTBI primer set was used together with the Qiagen OneStep RT-PCR kit. TCRdb's own reprocessing of the public reads used fastp at Q25 and MiXCR and kept productive beta chains. Each entry merges the rows of one CDR3 protein and shows their most common DNA and genes. The sample yields 250,000 to 300,000 distinct CDR3 sequences; approximately 12% were counted once. The ten largest clonotypes hold approximately 7.8% of the sample. Sequencing input: blood. Receptors originate from a woman in her twenties or thirties with Graves' hyperthyroidism that later progressed to Graves' ophthalmopathy.

The chain couples TRBV6-4 to TRBJ2-2; D gene unclear. This CDR3 is built from 13 residues. With 10 bases removed from V and 5 bases from J, the gap between germline ends came to 14 bases. Germline V CDR1 and CDR2: MRHNA, SNTAGT. The CDR3 is CATKGPLTGELFF. CDR3 nucleotide sequence: TGTGCCACCAAAGGTCCCCTTACCGGGGAGCTGTTTTTT.

This clonotype showed up many times. This chain joins TRBV7-2 and TRBJ1-2, with D possibly TRBD1 on 5 matching bases. Trimming took off 5 bases at V and 2 bases at J, with 21 bases between the two ends. The CDR3 is 17 amino acids. From germline, CDR1 is SGHTA and CDR2 FQGNSA. CDR3 bases: TGTGCCAGCAGCCCGGGACCCTTAGGAGGAAGAAACTATGGCTACACCTTC. It codes for CASSPGPLGGRNYGYTF.

This clonotype was counted at least ten times. The chain has TRBV5-1 and TRBJ2-1, with 8 bases lining up with TRBD2. Per the germline V gene, CDR1 is SGHRS and CDR2 is YFSETQ. V was pared by 3 bases and J by 6 bases, with 11 bases of the junction left unmatched. This CDR3 has 16 residues. The CDR3 DNA is TGCGCCAGCAGCTCGTCTGAAGGACTAGCTTTCAATGAGCAGTTCTTC. Residues: CASSSSEGLAFNEQFF.

Ten or more counts support this clonotype. J is TRBJ2-3 and V is TRBV5-6; 11 bases agree with TRBD1. CDR1 and CDR2 from the germline V gene are SGHDT and YYEEEE. V was pared by 0 bases and J by 0 bases, with 3 bases of the junction left unmatched. The CDR3 consists of 17 residues. CDR3 loop: CASSLEDRGPSTDTQYF. As DNA, the CDR3 is TGTGCCAGCAGCTTGGAGGACAGGGGGCCTAGCACAGATACGCAGTATTTT. The full variable domain, rest sourced from reference TRBV5-6 and TRBJ2-3, is DAGVTQSPTHLIKTRGQQVTLRCSPKSGHDTVSWYQQALGQGPQFIFQYYEEEERQRGNFPDRFSGHQFPNYSSELNVNALLLGDSALYLCASSLEDRGPSTDTQYFGPGTRLTVL.

This clonotype was recorded at least ten times. The chain couples TRBV7-2 to TRBJ2-2, with TRBD2 identical over 8 bases. This CDR3 contains 16 residues. Germline V CDR1 and CDR2: SGHTA, FQGNSA. V trimming: 5 bases; J trimming: 6 bases; junction bases outside the gene matches: 11. CDR3 bases: TGTGCCAGCAGCCAAACGTGGCTAGCGGGTTCCGGGGAGCTGTTTTTT. Protein sequence: CASSQTWLAGSGELFF. Filled out from reference TRBV7-2 and TRBJ2-2, the complete variable domain reads GAGVSQSPSNKVTEKGKDVELRCDPISGHTALYWYRQSLGQGLEFLIYFQGNSAPDKSGLPSDRFSAERTGGSVSTLTIQRTQQEDSAVYLCASSQTWLAGSGELFFGEGSRLTVL.